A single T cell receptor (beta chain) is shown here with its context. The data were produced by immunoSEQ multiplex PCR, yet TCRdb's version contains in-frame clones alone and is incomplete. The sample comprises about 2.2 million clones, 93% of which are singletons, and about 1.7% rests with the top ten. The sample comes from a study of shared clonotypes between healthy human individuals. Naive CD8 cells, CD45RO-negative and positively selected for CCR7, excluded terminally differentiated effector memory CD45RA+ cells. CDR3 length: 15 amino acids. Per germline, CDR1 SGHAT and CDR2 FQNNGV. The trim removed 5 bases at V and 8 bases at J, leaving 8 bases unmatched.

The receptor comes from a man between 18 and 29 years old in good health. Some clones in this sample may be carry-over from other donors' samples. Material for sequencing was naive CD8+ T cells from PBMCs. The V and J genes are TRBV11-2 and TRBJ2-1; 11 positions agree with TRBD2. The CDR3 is CASSPTSGKGYEQFF. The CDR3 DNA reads TGTGCCAGCAGCCCGACTAGCGGGAAGGGTTATGAGCAGTTCTTC.